This T cell receptor (beta chain) was sequenced for a study of T cell responses to AZD1222 COVID-19 vaccine. Study context: Second-dose intervals near 4 or 12 weeks were combined.

Measured with immunoSEQ multiplex PCR; TCRdb has only the in-frame clones, and not every one. The table includes around 140,000 clones, about 89% detected once. Findings of the study overall: Regions 160-218 and 743-854 dominated among vaccine-associated CD4 TCRs spanning spike. No repertoire was sampled before or during the peak T cell response, only after it. Seropositive AZD1222 recipients at baseline numbered only five to seven.

Worth noting for this clone: Its antigen is unidentified.

Looked up from germline, CDR1 is SGHAT and CDR2 is FQNNGV. Deletions cut 2 bases from V and 6 bases from J, with 25 bases between. The CDR3 extends over 19 amino acids. The sample here was peripheral blood, taken on day 0 of AZD1222 vaccination. The receptor was derived from an adult in good health. The chain has TRBV11-2 and TRBJ2-2; tentative D call: TRBD1 (6 bases). The CDR3 loop reads CASSLFVSGMLRQAGELFF. The CDR3 bases are TGTGCCAGCAGCTTATTCGTTAGTGGGATGCTTCGACAGGCCGGGGAGCTGTTTTTT.